Presented here are 6 T cell receptor beta chains from one specimen sequenced in a study of T cell repertoires in cytomegalovirus infection. TCRdb itself ran the reads through MiXCR, one entry per CDR3 protein. This repertoire shows 480,000 or so distinct CDR3 sequences, 11% found once; its top ten account for approximately 10%. Sequenced input: PBMCs. The receptors were gathered from a human donor in good health (CMV status not recorded). Some clones in this sample may be carry-over from other donors' samples.

This clonotype was seen ten or more times. V and J are TRBV6-6 and TRBJ2-7, with a possible D match to TRBD2 (5 bases). The CDR3 covers 16 residues. V was pared by 0 bases and J by 3 bases, with 15 bases between. Per germline, CDR1 MNHNY and CDR2 SVGAGI (reference sequence). The CDR3: CASSYSGSTVNYEQYF. The DNA of the CDR3 is TGTGCCAGCAGTTACTCGGGGAGTACAGTGAACTACGAGCAGTACTTC.

This clonotype was picked up many times. The rearrangement joins TRBV9 to TRBJ1-3, with unresolved D. The CDR3 is made up of 17 amino acids. The V gene's germline CDR1 is SGDLS and CDR2 YYNGEE. With 0 bases removed from V and 0 bases from J, the gap between germline ends came to 13 bases. CDR3 DNA sequence: TGTGCCAGCAGCGTAGCTACCGGGCCCTCCTCTGGAAACACCATATATTTT. It encodes CASSVATGPSSGNTIYF.

This clonotype was picked up many times. V and J are TRBV7-8 and TRBJ2-1; 10 bases are a match to TRBD1. The CDR3 length is 17 residues. Per germline, CDR1 SGHVS and CDR2 FQNEAQ. The V and J ends lost 5 bases and 1 base, in that order; junction bases with no gene match: 8. The CDR3 loop is CASSEAPGQGSYNEQFF. The CDR3 nucleotides read TGTGCCAGCAGCGAGGCACCGGGACAGGGGTCCTACAATGAGCAGTTCTTC.

This clonotype was detected many times. This sequence joins TRBV10-3 and TRBJ1-3; weak D call: TRBD1 (6 bases). Trimming cost V 2 bases and J 0 bases, with 14 bases left between them. Germline-derived CDR1 and CDR2 are ENHRY and SYGVKD. This CDR3 is 17 amino acids long. CDR3 region: CAISEEGRQASGNTIYF. The CDR3 DNA is TGTGCCATCAGTGAGGAAGGTCGACAGGCCTCTGGAAACACCATATATTTT.

This clonotype occurred many times. This chain joins TRBV5-6 and TRBJ1-1, with D possibly being TRBD1 (6 bases). This CDR3 is built from 14 residues. Trimming left V 4 bases short and J 4 bases short, with 14 bases between. The V gene's germline CDR1 is SGHDT and CDR2 YYEEEE. The CDR3 nucleotides are TGTGCCAGCAGCCCGCCAGGGGTTTCCACTGAAGCTTTCTTT. This encodes CASSPPGVSTEAFF.

This chain connects TRBV9 to TRBJ1-1, with TRBD1 matching 7 bases. In germline, CDR1 is SGDLS, CDR2 YYNGEE. With V trimmed by 2 bases and J by 0 bases, 7 bases remained unmatched. The CDR3 contains 16 residues. The CDR3 DNA sequence: TGTGCCAGCAGCGTTGGACAGGAGAGAATGAACACTGAAGCTTTCTTT. Translating gives CASSVGQERMNTEAFF. Together with reference TRBV9 and TRBJ1-1, the CDR3 gives the full variable domain: DSGVTQTPKHLITATGQRVTLRCSPRSGDLSVYWYQQSLDQGLQFLIQYYNGEERAKGNILERFSAQQFPDLHSELNLSSLELGDSALYFCASSVGQERMNTEAFFGQGTRLTVV.